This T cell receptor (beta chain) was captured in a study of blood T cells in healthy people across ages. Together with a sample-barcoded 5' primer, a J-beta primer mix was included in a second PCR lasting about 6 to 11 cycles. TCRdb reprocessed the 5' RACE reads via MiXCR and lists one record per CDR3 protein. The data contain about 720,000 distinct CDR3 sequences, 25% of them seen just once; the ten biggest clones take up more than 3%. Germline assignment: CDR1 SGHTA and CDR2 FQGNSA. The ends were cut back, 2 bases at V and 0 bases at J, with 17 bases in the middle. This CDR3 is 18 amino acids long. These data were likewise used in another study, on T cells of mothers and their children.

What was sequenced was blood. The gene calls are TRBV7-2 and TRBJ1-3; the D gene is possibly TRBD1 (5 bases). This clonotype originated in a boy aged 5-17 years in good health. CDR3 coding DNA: TGTGCCAGCAGCTTATGGAGGGGCCGGGTGAGCTCTGGAAACACCATATATTTT. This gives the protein CASSLWRGRVSSGNTIYF.